These T cell receptor beta chains were read from a single sample in a study of early T cells in non-severe SARS-CoV-2 infection. TCRdb re-called the 5' RACE reads with MiXCR, one entry per CDR3 protein. This table has under 60,000 distinct CDR3 sequences, about 5.6% appearing once. Sequencing input: whole blood. The source is an adult who was a healthcare worker with PCR-confirmed SARS-CoV-2 infection or an uninfected control (not recorded which). The CDR3 runs from the conserved cysteine through the conserved F or W. The D gene is left open where the match is weak. Clone size is stated in some rows and not others, as once, few, many or a class when expanded.

j_gene,abundance,d_gene,v_gene,CDR3aa,CDR3nt
TRBJ1-1,few,-,TRBV3-1,CASRPSGARAEAFF,TGTGCCAGCAGACCTTCCGGGGCTCGGGCTGAAGCTTTCTTT
TRBJ2-5,many,-,TRBV10-3,CAISESAHPGETQYF,TGTGCCATCAGTGAGTCCGCACACCCTGGGGAGACCCAGTACTTC
TRBJ1-2,many,-,TRBV5-1,CASRIVGNNYGYTF,TGCGCCAGCAGGATTGTCGGAAATAACTATGGCTACACCTTC
TRBJ1-6,many,-,TRBV3-1,CASSLRSYNSPLHF,TGTGCCAGCAGCCTCCGTTCCTATAATTCACCCCTCCACTTT
TRBJ1-6,many,-,TRBV7-2,CASSLDNRAGSPLHF,TGTGCCAGCAGCTTAGATAACAGGGCTGGATCACCCCTCCACTTT
TRBJ2-5,many,-,TRBV12-3/TRBV12-4,CASSLSWGDKQETQYF,TGTGCCAGCAGTTTAAGTTGGGGAGACAAACAAGAGACCCAGTACTTC
TRBJ2-2,many,-,TRBV27,CASSLRSRGGQLNTGELFF,TGTGCCAGCAGTCTAAGGTCAAGAGGGGGGCAGTTGAACACCGGGGAGCTGTTTTTT
TRBJ1-1,many,-,TRBV29-1,CSVVRSLLNTEAFF,TGCAGCGTGGTGAGAAGTTTATTGAACACTGAAGCTTTCTTT
TRBJ2-7,-,TRBD2,TRBV6-1,CASSLAAPENEQYF,TGTGCCAGCAGTCTAGCGGCACCGGAGAACGAGCAGTACTTC
TRBJ2-7,many,TRBD1,TRBV2,CASSPTTTGLHEQYF,TGTGCCAGCAGTCCGACTACGACAGGGCTCCACGAGCAGTACTTC
TRBJ2-7,many,-,TRBV7-9,CASSRKDLQGRREQYF,TGTGCCAGCAGTCGAAAGGATTTGCAGGGCCGTAGGGAGCAGTACTTC
TRBJ2-7,-,-,TRBV5-1,CASSGGPGLDKYEQYF,TGCGCCAGCAGCGGGGGACCGGGGCTCGACAAGTACGAGCAGTACTTC
TRBJ1-5,many,TRBD1,TRBV11-2,CASRRTGNNQPQHF,TGTGCCAGCCGCCGGACAGGGAACAATCAGCCCCAGCATTTT
TRBJ2-7,many,-,TRBV9,CASSVAGANHEQYF,TGTGCCAGCAGCGTAGCGGGCGCCAACCACGAGCAGTACTTC
TRBJ2-7,many,-,TRBV5-1,CASRPAGGSPYEQYF,TGCGCCAGCAGGCCGGCCGGCGGCTCACCCTACGAGCAGTACTTC
TRBJ1-5,many,-,TRBV20-1,CSASPWGGPEGNQPQHF,TGCAGTGCTAGTCCCTGGGGCGGCCCCGAGGGTAATCAGCCCCAGCATTTT
TRBJ1-5,-,-,TRBV16,CVSSQRSGSYSNQPQHF,TGTGTCAGCAGCCAAAGGTCCGGCAGTTATAGCAATCAGCCCCAGCATTTT
TRBJ2-7,many,-,TRBV12-3/TRBV12-4,CASSFGGRYEQYF,TGTGCCAGCAGTTTCGGCGGGCGCTACGAGCAGTACTTC
TRBJ2-1,many,TRBD2,TRBV6-5,CASSYLPTSGRAAQFF,TGTGCCAGCAGTTACTTGCCGACTAGCGGGAGGGCCGCGCAGTTCTTC
TRBJ2-7,-,-,TRBV5-1,CASSLDSRSYEQYF,TGCGCCAGCAGCTTAGACAGCCGCTCCTACGAGCAGTACTTC
TRBJ2-7,-,TRBD1,TRBV6-6,CASRGTVTYEQYF,TGTGCCAGCAGAGGGACAGTTACCTACGAGCAGTACTTC
TRBJ1-5,-,-,TRBV7-8,CASSWGRWQPQHF,TGTGCCAGCAGCTGGGGTCGTTGGCAGCCCCAGCATTTT
TRBJ2-7,-,-,TRBV27,CASRSRAGTKGSEQYF,TGTGCCAGCAGGTCAAGAGCGGGTACCAAAGGTTCCGAGCAGTACTTC
TRBJ1-1,many,TRBD1,TRBV25-1,CASSGTTAAGGTEAFF,TGTGCCAGCAGTGGTACCACCGCGGCAGGGGGCACTGAAGCTTTCTTT
TRBJ1-6,many,-,TRBV27,CASTLQWSAFNSPLHF,TGTGCCAGCACTTTGCAATGGTCTGCGTTTAATTCACCCCTCCACTTT
TRBJ1-5,many,-,TRBV6-1,CASSDRGVGNQPQHF,TGTGCCAGCAGTGACAGGGGAGTAGGTAATCAGCCCCAGCATTTT
TRBJ1-5,many,-,TRBV12-5,CASGLSRGNQPQHF,TGTGCTAGTGGTTTGTCAAGGGGGAATCAGCCCCAGCATTTT
TRBJ2-1,-,-,TRBV12-3/TRBV12-4,CASSSRKTDLKLYNEQFF,TGTGCCAGCAGTTCGAGAAAAACCGACCTGAAGTTATACAATGAGCAGTTCTTC
TRBJ2-3,many,TRBD2,TRBV7-2,CASSLERGTQYF,TGTGCCAGCAGCTTAGAGCGGGGGACGCAGTATTTT
TRBJ1-6,many,-,TRBV20-1,CSARDPQGGSNSPLHF,TGCAGTGCTAGAGATCCCCAGGGAGGGAGTAATTCACCCCTCCACTTT
TRBJ1-5,many,TRBD1,TRBV19,CASKGTGFFNQPQHF,TGTGCCAGTAAAGGGACAGGCTTCTTCAATCAGCCCCAGCATTTT
TRBJ2-1,many,-,TRBV10-3,CAISESFGGGSQLANEQFF,TGTGCCATCAGTGAGTCCTTTGGGGGTGGGAGTCAATTAGCCAATGAGCAGTTCTTC
TRBJ2-1,many,TRBD1,TRBV7-9,CASSLRGQGPAGTGNEQFF,TGTGCCAGCAGCTTACGGGGACAGGGGCCCGCAGGGACGGGAAATGAGCAGTTCTTC
TRBJ2-2,-,-,TRBV4-1,CASSQVRAPNTGELFF,TGCGCCAGCAGCCAAGTCAGGGCTCCGAACACCGGGGAGCTGTTTTTT
TRBJ1-2,many,TRBD1,TRBV29-1,CSADRGDNYGYTF,TGCAGCGCAGACAGGGGCGATAACTATGGCTACACCTTC
TRBJ2-6,few,-,TRBV5-1,CASSFNPGAGANVLTF,TGCGCCAGCAGCTTCAACCCGGGGGCTGGGGCCAACGTCCTGACTTTC
TRBJ2-7,many,-,TRBV5-1,CASSPEGLPYEQYF,TGCGCCAGCAGCCCCGAGGGCCTTCCCTACGAGCAGTACTTC
TRBJ2-1,many,-,TRBV7-2,CASSASPGGEQFF,TGTGCCAGCAGCGCCAGCCCTGGTGGTGAGCAGTTCTTC
TRBJ2-5,few,-,TRBV4-2,CASSQEGGEETQYF,TGTGCCAGCAGCCAAGAAGGCGGGGAAGAGACCCAGTACTTC
TRBJ2-7,-,-,TRBV10-3,CALRGMPYEQYF,TGTGCCCTTAGGGGCATGCCCTACGAGCAGTACTTC
TRBJ2-1,-,TRBD2,TRBV6-6,CASSYSAARTSGRAEQFF,TGTGCCAGCAGTTACTCTGCCGCGCGGACTAGCGGGAGGGCTGAGCAGTTCTTC
TRBJ2-2,-,-,TRBV6-5,CASTLRRRDTGELFF,TGTGCCAGCACATTAAGGCGACGAGACACCGGGGAGCTGTTTTTT
TRBJ2-7,-,-,TRBV16,CASSQLVKQYF,TGTGCCAGCAGCCAATTGGTAAAGCAGTACTTC
TRBJ2-5,few,-,TRBV6-5,CASSYGRETQYF,TGTGCCAGCAGCTACGGCAGGGAGACCCAGTACTTC
TRBJ1-3,many,-,TRBV6-5,CASSKRTVPGNTIYF,TGTGCCAGCAGTAAGCGGACAGTCCCTGGAAACACCATATATTTT
TRBJ1-1,many,-,TRBV12-3/TRBV12-4,CASSHSANTEAFF,TGTGCCAGCAGTCACTCAGCGAACACTGAAGCTTTCTTT
TRBJ1-6,many,-,TRBV30,CAFMVGSYNSPLHF,TGTGCCTTTATGGTGGGGTCCTATAATTCACCCCTCCACTTT
TRBJ2-1,many,TRBD1,TRBV9,CASSVAWGQGAREQFF,TGTGCCAGCAGCGTAGCCTGGGGACAGGGGGCGAGGGAGCAGTTCTTC
TRBJ1-5,many,TRBD1,TRBV6-6,CASSSSQGEYSNQPQHF,TGTGCCAGCAGTTCGTCACAGGGGGAATATAGCAATCAGCCCCAGCATTTT
TRBJ1-2,many,-,TRBV10-3,CAISSRDGANYGYTF,TGTGCCATCAGTTCCAGAGACGGAGCTAACTATGGCTACACCTTC
TRBJ2-5,many,-,TRBV29-1,CSVDPRGTPQETQYF,TGCAGCGTTGACCCGCGGGGGACACCACAAGAGACCCAGTACTTC